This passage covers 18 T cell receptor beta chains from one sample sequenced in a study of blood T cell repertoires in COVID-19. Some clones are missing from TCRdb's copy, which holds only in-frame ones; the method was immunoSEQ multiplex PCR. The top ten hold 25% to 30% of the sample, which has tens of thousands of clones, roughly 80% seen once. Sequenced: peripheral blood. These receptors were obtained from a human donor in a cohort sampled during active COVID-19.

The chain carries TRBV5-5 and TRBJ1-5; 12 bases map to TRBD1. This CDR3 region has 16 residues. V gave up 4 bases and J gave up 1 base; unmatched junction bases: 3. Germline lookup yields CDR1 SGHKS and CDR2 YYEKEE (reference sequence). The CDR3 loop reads CASSTGTGGSNQPQHF. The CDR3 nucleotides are TGTGCCAGCAGCACGGGGACAGGGGGCAGCAATCAGCCCCAGCATTTT.

CDR3 nucleotide sequence: TGTGCCAGCAGCGTAATGTGGCAAACAAACACCATATATTTT. It translates to CASSVMWQTNTIYF. The chain links TRBV9 to TRBJ1-3, with unresolved D. V was cut by 1 base and J by 6 bases, with 11 bases left in between. This CDR3 contains 14 residues. The germline V gene has CDR1 SGDLS and CDR2 YYNGEE. The full variable domain, in which reference TRBV9 and TRBJ1-3 provide the parts outside the CDR3, is DSGVTQTPKHLITATGQRVTLRCSPRSGDLSVYWYQQSLDQGLQFLIQYYNGEERAKGNILERFSAQQFPDLHSELNLSSLELGDSALYFCASSVMWQTNTIYFGEGSWLTVV.

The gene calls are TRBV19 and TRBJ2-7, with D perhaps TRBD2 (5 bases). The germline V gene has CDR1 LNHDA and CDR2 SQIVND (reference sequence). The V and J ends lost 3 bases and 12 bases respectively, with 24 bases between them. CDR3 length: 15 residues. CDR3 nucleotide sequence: TGTGCCAGTAGTATCTTTCTCTCCACGGAGGTACTTCGGTACTTC. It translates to CASSIFLSTEVLRYF.

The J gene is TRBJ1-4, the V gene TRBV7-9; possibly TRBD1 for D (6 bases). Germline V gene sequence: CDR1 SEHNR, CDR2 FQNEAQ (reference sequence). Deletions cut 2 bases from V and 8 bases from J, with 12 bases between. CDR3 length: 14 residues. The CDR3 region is CASSLSGAEEKLFF. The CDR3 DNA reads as TGTGCCAGCAGCTTATCAGGGGCAGAGGAAAAACTGTTTTTT.

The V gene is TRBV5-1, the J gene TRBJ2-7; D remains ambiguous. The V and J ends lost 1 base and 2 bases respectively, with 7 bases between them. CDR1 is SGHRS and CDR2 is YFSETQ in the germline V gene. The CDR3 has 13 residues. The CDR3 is CASSLTRAYEQYF. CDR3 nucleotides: TGCGCCAGCAGCTTGACCCGAGCCTACGAGCAGTACTTC.

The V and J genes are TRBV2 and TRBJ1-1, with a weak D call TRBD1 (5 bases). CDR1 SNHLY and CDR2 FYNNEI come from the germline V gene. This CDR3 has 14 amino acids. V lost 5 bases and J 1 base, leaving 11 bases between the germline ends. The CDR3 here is CASSPGPGNTEAFF. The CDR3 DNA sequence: TGTGCCAGCAGTCCAGGGCCAGGGAACACTGAAGCTTTCTTT.

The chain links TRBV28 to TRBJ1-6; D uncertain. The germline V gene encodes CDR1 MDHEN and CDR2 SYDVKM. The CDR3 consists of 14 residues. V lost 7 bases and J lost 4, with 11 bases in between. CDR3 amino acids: CASTLPSYNSPLHF. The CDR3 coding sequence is TGTGCCAGCACCCTCCCCAGTTATAATTCACCCCTCCACTTT.

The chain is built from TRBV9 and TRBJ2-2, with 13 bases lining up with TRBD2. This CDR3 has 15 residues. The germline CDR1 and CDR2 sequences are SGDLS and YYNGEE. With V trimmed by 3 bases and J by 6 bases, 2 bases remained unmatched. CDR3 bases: TGTGCCAGCAGCGCGACTAGCGGGGGGCCCGGGGAGCTGTTTTTT. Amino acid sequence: CASSATSGGPGELFF.

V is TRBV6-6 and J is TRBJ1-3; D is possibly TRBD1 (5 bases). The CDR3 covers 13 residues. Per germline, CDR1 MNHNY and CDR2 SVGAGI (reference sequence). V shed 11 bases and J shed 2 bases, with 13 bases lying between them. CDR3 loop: CAGGEGAGNTIYF. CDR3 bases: TGTGCCGGAGGGGAGGGAGCTGGAAACACCATATATTTT.

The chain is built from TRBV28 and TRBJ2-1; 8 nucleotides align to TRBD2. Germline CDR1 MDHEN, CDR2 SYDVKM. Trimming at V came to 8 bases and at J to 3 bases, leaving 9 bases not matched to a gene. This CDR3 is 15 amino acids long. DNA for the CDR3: TGTGCCAGCCTCCGGGGGGGGTCTTTCTACAATGAGCAGTTCTTC. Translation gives CASLRGGSFYNEQFF.

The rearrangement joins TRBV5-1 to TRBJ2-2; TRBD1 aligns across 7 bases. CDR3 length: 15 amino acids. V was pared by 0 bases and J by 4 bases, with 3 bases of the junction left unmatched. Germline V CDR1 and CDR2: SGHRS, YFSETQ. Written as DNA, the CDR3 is TGCGCCAGCAGCTTGGGTGACAGGGTCACCGGGGAGCTGTTTTTT. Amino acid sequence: CASSLGDRVTGELFF.

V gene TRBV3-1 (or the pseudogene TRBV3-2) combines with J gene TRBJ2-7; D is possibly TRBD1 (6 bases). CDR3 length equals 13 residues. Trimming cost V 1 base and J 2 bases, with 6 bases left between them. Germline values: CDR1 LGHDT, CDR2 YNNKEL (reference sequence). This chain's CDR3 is CASSQGTAYEQYF. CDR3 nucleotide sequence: TGTGCCAGCAGCCAAGGGACAGCCTACGAGCAGTACTTC.

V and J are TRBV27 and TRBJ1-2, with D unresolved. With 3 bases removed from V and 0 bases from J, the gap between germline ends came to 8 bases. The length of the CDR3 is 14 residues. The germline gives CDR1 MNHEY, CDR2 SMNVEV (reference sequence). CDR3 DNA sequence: TGTGCCAGCAGTTTGAAGGCGGCTAACTATGGCTACACCTTC. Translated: CASSLKAANYGYTF.

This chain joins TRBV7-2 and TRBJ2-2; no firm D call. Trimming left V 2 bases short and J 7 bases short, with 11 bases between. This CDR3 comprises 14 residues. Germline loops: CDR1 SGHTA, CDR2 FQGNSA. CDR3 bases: TGTGCCAGCAGCTTACCGGTATCTATCGGGGAGCTGTTTTTT. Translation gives CASSLPVSIGELFF.

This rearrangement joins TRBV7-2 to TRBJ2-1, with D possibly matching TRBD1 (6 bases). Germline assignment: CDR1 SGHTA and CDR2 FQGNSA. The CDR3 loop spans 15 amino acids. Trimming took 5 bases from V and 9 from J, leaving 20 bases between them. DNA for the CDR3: TGTGCCAGCAGCCTATTAAATGCAGGGGTAGGTGAGCAGTTCTTC. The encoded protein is CASSLLNAGVGEQFF.

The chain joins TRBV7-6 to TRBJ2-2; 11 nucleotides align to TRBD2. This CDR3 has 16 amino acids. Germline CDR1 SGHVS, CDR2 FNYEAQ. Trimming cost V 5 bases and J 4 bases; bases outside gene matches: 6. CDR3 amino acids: CASSRGLADLTGELFF. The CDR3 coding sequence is TGTGCCAGCAGCAGGGGACTAGCGGACCTCACCGGGGAGCTGTTTTTT.

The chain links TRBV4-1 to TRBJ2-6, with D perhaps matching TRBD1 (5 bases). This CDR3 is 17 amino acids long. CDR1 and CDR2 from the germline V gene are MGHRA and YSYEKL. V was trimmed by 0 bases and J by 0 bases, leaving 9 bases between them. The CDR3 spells CASSQDRVTSGANVLTF. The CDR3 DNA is TGCGCCAGCAGCCAAGACAGGGTTACCTCTGGGGCCAACGTCCTGACTTTC.

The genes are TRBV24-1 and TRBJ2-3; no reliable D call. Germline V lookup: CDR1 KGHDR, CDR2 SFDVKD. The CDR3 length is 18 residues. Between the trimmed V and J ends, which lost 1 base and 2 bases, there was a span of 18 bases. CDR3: CATSDFVAGRQHTDTQYF. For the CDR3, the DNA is TGTGCCACCAGTGATTTTGTAGCTGGAAGGCAACACACAGATACGCAGTATTTT.